This is a list of T cell receptor beta chains from one sample in a study of T cell repertoires in cytomegalovirus infection. These receptors' targets are unknown. MiXCR, run by TCRdb on the reads, gives a single entry per CDR3 protein. The sample records roughly 120,000 distinct CDR3 sequences, roughly a tenth being singletons. The sequencing sample was made of PBMCs, sequenced either directly or after in vitro stimulation (not recorded which). The receptors stem from a human donor in good health (CMV status not recorded). Some clones in this sample may be carry-over from other donors' samples. Each CDR3 is given with its conserved first and last residue. A D gene is named only where the DNA matches it firmly. Only part of the rows carry a size: once, few, many, or a class if the clone is expanded.

d_call j_call v_call clone_size cdr3_nt cdr3_aa
NA TRBJ2-5 TRBV12-3/TRBV12-4 few TGTGCCAGCAGACGACAGAACCAAGAGACCCAGTACTTC CASRRQNQETQYF
NA TRBJ1-6 TRBV3-1 many TGTGCCAGCAGCCAAGGGACAGTTAATTCACCCCTCCACTTT CASSQGTVNSPLHF
NA TRBJ1-3 TRBV9 many TGTGCCAGCAGCGCCAGAAGGGACCGTACCTCGTCGGGAAACACCATATATTTT CASSARRDRTSSGNTIYF
TRBD2 TRBJ2-2 TRBV11-2 few TGTGCCAGCAGCTTAGTCCCTAGCGGGAGGTTTCGTGGGTTCGGGGAGCTGTTTTTT CASSLVPSGRFRGFGELFF
NA TRBJ1-1 TRBV14 many TGTGCCAGCAGCCAAGATACCTTTTGGAGGCCCTACTTT CASSQDTFWRPYF
NA TRBJ2-7 TRBV2 few TGTGCCAGCAGTGAATCCGAGTGGACGTGGGAGCAGTACTTC CASSESEWTWEQYF
TRBD2 TRBJ2-7 TRBV12-3/TRBV12-4 many TGTGCCAGCAGTTTTGTTGGCGGGAGGACCTACGAGCAGTACTTC CASSFVGGRTYEQYF
NA TRBJ2-5 TRBV7-2 many TGTGCCAGCAGCTTCAGGAAACAAGAGACCCAGTACTTC CASSFRKQETQYF
NA TRBJ2-7 TRBV7-2 many TGTGCCAGCAGCTTAGTTTATGATGGGGTCGAGCAGTACTTC CASSLVYDGVEQYF
TRBD2 TRBJ2-5 TRBV7-2 NA TGTGCCAGCAGCCCGGGGGGGGGGGAGACCCAGCACTTC CASSPGGGETQHF
NA TRBJ2-2 TRBV30 NA TGTGCCTGGAGTCCCATGGGGAGAGGGGAGCTGTTTTTT CAWSPMGRGELFF
NA TRBJ2-1 TRBV7-9 few TGTGCCAGCAGCTTAGCCCAGGGCAAGAATGAGCAGTTCTTC CASSLAQGKNEQFF
NA TRBJ1-1 TRBV7-8 many TGTGCCAGCAGCTCACTGATATACCGAACTGAAGCTTTCTTT CASSSLIYRTEAFF
NA TRBJ2-5 TRBV6-4 NA TGTGCCAGCAGTGTTGGAGGGGGCGTTGAGCTGAGGGGACAAGAGACCCAGTACTTC CASSVGGGVELRGQETQYF
NA TRBJ1-5 TRBV6-2/TRBV6-3 NA TGTGCCAGCAAAGGGGGGAATCAGCCCCAGCATTTT CASKGGNQPQHF
TRBD1 TRBJ1-6 TRBV27 few TGTGCCAGCAGTCCGGGGGACAGGGGGGAAAGTAGGAATTCACCCCTCCACTTT CASSPGDRGESRNSPLHF
NA TRBJ2-1 TRBV12-3/TRBV12-4 few TGTGCCAGCAGTCCCAGGGCCCTTTCGGGGAATGAGCAGTTCTTC CASSPRALSGNEQFF
NA TRBJ1-4 TRBV27 NA TGTGCCAGCAGCCAATCTAATGAAAAACTGTTTTTT CASSQSNEKLFF
TRBD2 TRBJ2-7 TRBV6-2/TRBV6-3 many TGTGCCAGCAGTTACTCTCGCGGGAGGCCCACAGAGTACTTC CASSYSRGRPTEYF
NA TRBJ1-4 TRBV27 NA TGTGCCAGCTCGACACGGTTAGAGCGTGAAAAACTGTTTTTT CASSTRLEREKLFF
NA TRBJ2-1 TRBV7-6 few TGTGCCAGCAGCAGGGGCCTCGATGAGCAGTTCTTC CASSRGLDEQFF
NA TRBJ1-1 TRBV10-3 few TGTGCCATCAGCGCCCGCACAGCGAACACTGAAGCTTTCTTT CAISARTANTEAFF
TRBD1 TRBJ1-4 TRBV12-3/TRBV12-4 few TGTGCCAGCAGTTCGGGACAGGGAGGGTATGAAAAACTGTTTTTT CASSSGQGGYEKLFF
NA TRBJ1-1 TRBV12-3/TRBV12-4 many TGTGCCAGCAGTCCCTTTGCGGGGCAGGCGCCCATGAACACTGAAGCTTTCTTT CASSPFAGQAPMNTEAFF
NA TRBJ2-1 TRBV20-1 once TGCAGTGCTAGAGACGGTAGCGAGTACAATGAGCAGTTCTTC CSARDGSEYNEQFF
TRBD2 TRBJ2-3 TRBV6-1 few TGTGCCAGCAGTCGACCTAGCGGGGTTTTAGGTACGCAGTATTTT CASSRPSGVLGTQYF
TRBD2 TRBJ2-2 TRBV10-2 few TGCGCCAGCAGTGAGTCTAGGCTAGCGGGAGCCGCCGGGGAGCTGTTTTTT CASSESRLAGAAGELFF
NA TRBJ1-5 TRBV19 many TGTGCCAGTAGTATCCTCAGCAGCAATCAGCCCCAGCATTTT CASSILSSNQPQHF
NA TRBJ2-3 TRBV7-9 NA TGTGCCAGCAGCTTCGGCGAGGCAGATACGCAGTATTTT CASSFGEADTQYF
TRBD1 TRBJ1-2 TRBV7-2 many TGTGCCAGCAGCTTAGTTCCCGGGGACAGGACCTTTTGGGGCTACACCTTC CASSLVPGDRTFWGYTF
NA TRBJ1-1 TRBV7-9 many TGTGCCAGCAGATGGGCGGGTGGGGCCAACACTGAAGCTTTCTTT CASRWAGGANTEAFF
NA TRBJ1-1 TRBV7-8 few TGTGCCAGCAGCACGCGGGAAGTTTTCACTGAAGCTTTCTTT CASSTREVFTEAFF
TRBD2 TRBJ2-5 TRBV6-5 many TGTGCCAGCAGTTACTCTACTAGCGGGTTCGGGGGCCTGAGCTACTTC CASSYSTSGFGGLSYF
NA TRBJ2-1 TRBV11-3 NA TGTGCCAGCAGCTTAGGCTCCTTAAGCACCAATGAGCAGTTCTTC CASSLGSLSTNEQFF
NA TRBJ1-6 TRBV20-1 NA TGCAGTGCTAAAAGACAGATTCGGTTCGGCAATTCACCCCTCCACTTT CSAKRQIRFGNSPLHF
NA TRBJ2-5 TRBV19 NA TGTGCCAGTAGCCGCATTAAAGAGACCCAGTACTTC CASSRIKETQYF
NA TRBJ1-2 TRBV11-2 many TGTGCCAGCAGCCCCCAATTCAGCTCGCTCTATGGCTACACCTTC CASSPQFSSLYGYTF